The clone carrying this TCR beta chain was seen repeatedly, ten times or more. Its antigen is unidentified. Each TCR cDNA molecule bore a unique molecular identifier. TCRdb itself ran the 5' RACE reads through MiXCR, one entry per CDR3 protein. The sample has roughly 48,000 distinct CDR3 sequences, about 5.8% seen once; the top ten hold more than 9.5%. The data were taken from a study of spatial heterogeneity in lung cancer. Whole-study context: Alpha-chain sequences were consistently detected in smaller numbers than beta-chain sequences.

Germline V lookup: CDR1 DFQATT, CDR2 SNEGSKA (reference sequence). CDR3 size: 13 residues. Trimming removed 6 bases from V and 0 bases from J, with 11 bases in between. Study observations and caveats: Follow-up blood showed ubiquitous expanded tumor TCRs less than blood at resection did.

Time point noted: sample taken at primary tumor resection. No cell sorting; template was whole RNA from tumor, lung tissue or PBMC. Untreated early-stage non-small cell lung cancer patients, 70 to 85 in total, were the donors. The chain links TRBV20-1 to TRBJ1-1; D ambiguous. The receptor was isolated from a male donor with early-stage non-small cell lung cancer. The specimen comprised PBMCs, sampled at surgery. CDR3 sequence: CSAIDPLNTEAFF. The CDR3 DNA reads TGCAGTGCCATCGACCCCTTGAACACTGAAGCTTTCTTT.